These T cell receptor beta chains were read from a single sample in a study of response to subunit inactivated influenza vaccine. TCRdb fed the RT-PCR reads into MiXCR, producing one record per CDR3 protein. The table lists about 780,000 distinct CDR3 sequences, around a sixth of them singletons. The material sequenced was PBMCs from blood, taken more than 4 days after vaccination. All receptors come from a man between 50 and 59 years old who received an inactivated influenza vaccine. Both conserved end residues are part of each CDR3. D genes are given only for firm matches.

d_call j_call v_call cdr3_aa
- TRBJ1-5 TRBV4-3 CASSQAQGPYQPQHF
- TRBJ2-5 TRBV20-1 CSATPLAGAQETQYF
- TRBJ1-2 TRBV6-5 CASGTQGTYGYTF
- TRBJ2-1 TRBV15 CATSRDRGAQDNEQFF
- TRBJ1-5 TRBV19 CASSIPLPGNQPQHF
TRBD1 TRBJ1-2 TRBV20-1 CSARRNRDRDGYTF
- TRBJ1-2 TRBV7-2 CASTPSRGRGYTF
- TRBJ2-2 TRBV10-3 CAINPRQGPGELFF
TRBD2 TRBJ2-7 TRBV6-2/TRBV6-3 CASSYSRAAGENEQYF
- TRBJ2-5 TRBV5-1 CASSLSRGGQETQYF
TRBD1 TRBJ1-4 TRBV4-2 CASSQAQGADEKLFF
- TRBJ2-1 TRBV20-1 CSAITGASWQFF
TRBD1 TRBJ2-7 TRBV5-6 CASSFPGTGLYEQYF
- TRBJ2-3 TRBV5-6 CASSLGYRGFDTDTQYF
- TRBJ2-3 TRBV6-5 CASSYNNWGGTDTQYF
- TRBJ2-7 TRBV5-1 CASSLPSEQYF
- TRBJ2-1 TRBV20-1 CSARDGAGLNEQFF
TRBD2 TRBJ2-5 TRBV6-1 CASRQETSGRALGETQYF
TRBD1 TRBJ1-1 TRBV7-8 CASSLRLAAGRGLSTEAFF
- TRBJ2-5 TRBV5-1 CASRQEHQETQYF
TRBD1 TRBJ1-5 TRBV12-5 CASARGGGQPQHF
- TRBJ2-3 TRBV29-1 CSVEDWYSDTQYF
- TRBJ2-1 TRBV11-1 CASSSAALGGNNEQSF
- TRBJ2-7 TRBV28 CASSPHVWGRETYEQYF
- TRBJ2-3 TRBV10-1 CASRRGSTDTQYF
- TRBJ2-7 TRBV5-1 CASSLDGVASYEQYF
- TRBJ2-7 TRBV30 CAWSAGFSYEQYF
TRBD1 TRBJ1-1 TRBV30 CAWISGGWTEAFF
TRBD2 TRBJ2-3 TRBV20-1 CSALGLAATDTQYF
- TRBJ2-3 TRBV28 CASENLGGGGTDTQYF
- TRBJ1-4 TRBV4-2 CASSQEPKGSNEKLFF
- TRBJ2-5 TRBV7-2 CASTKRYQETQYF
TRBD1 TRBJ1-2 TRBV12-3/TRBV12-4 CASSSGQGSGYTF
TRBD1 TRBJ2-5 TRBV20-1 CSAREGQGFGTQYF
- TRBJ2-3 TRBV20-1 CSAKKGPSTDTQYF
- TRBJ2-2 TRBV20-1 CSARGEVPGELFF
- TRBJ2-7 TRBV4-1 CASSQEGRDRKYEQYF
- TRBJ2-7 TRBV20-1 CSARDRINEQYF
- TRBJ2-7 TRBV5-6 CASSLVRRNLYEQYF
TRBD2 TRBJ2-1 TRBV20-1 CSARDPGETSGSFYNEQFF
- TRBJ1-2 TRBV5-6 CASRFDGDGYTF